The clone carrying this TCR beta chain was recorded once. Original analysis: Estimates of nucleated cell counts were drawn from the amplification of reference gene primers. Measured with immunoSEQ multiplex PCR; TCRdb has only the in-frame clones, and not every one. That table furnishes V, J and clone size, whereas the DNA furnished D and trimming. This table has roughly 96,000 clones, 82% appearing once. The data were taken from a study of blood T cell repertoires in COVID-19. Overall study context: Samples of COVID-19 (acute and convalescent) were obtained from the United States, Italy and Spain.

Sequences were obtained from peripheral blood. The receptor's source is a man of 80 years or more with acute or convalescent COVID-19.

CDR3 nucleotide sequence: TGTGCCAGCAGCGCACTCTACAGGGTATCCTACAATGAGCAGTTCTTC. Its protein is CASSALYRVSYNEQFF. V usage is TRBV9 and J usage is TRBJ2-1, with a weak D call TRBD1 (6 bases). Germline CDR1 SGDLS, CDR2 YYNGEE. The CDR3 is made up of 16 amino acids. V lost 3 bases and J lost 1, with 14 bases in between.